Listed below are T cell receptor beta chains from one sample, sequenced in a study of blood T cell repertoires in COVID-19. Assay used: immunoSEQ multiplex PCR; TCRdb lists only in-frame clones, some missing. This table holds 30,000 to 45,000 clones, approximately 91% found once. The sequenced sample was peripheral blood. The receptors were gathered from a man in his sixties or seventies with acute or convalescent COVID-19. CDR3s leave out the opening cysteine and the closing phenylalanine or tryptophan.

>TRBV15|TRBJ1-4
ATSGPGTGSEKLF
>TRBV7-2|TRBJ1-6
ASSFGQEMNSPLH
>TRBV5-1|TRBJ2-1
ASSPPVSGTNNEQF
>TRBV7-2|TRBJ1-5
ASSFSSYNQPQH
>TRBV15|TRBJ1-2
ATSRLTDYGYT
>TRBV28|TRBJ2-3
ASSSPGLAGALSVDTQY
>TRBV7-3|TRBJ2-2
ASSSQGLSGELF
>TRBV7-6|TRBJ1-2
ASSRQGFYGYT
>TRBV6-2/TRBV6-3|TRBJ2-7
ASSKGGRVYEQY
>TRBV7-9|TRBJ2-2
ASSLDDRGTNTGELF
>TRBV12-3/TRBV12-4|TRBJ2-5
ASSIQETQY
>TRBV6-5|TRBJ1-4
ASSPNQGYEKLF
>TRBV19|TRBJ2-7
ASSSQGRVEQY
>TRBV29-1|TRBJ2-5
SVETGGWETQY
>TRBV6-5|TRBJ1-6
ATRRSYNSPLH
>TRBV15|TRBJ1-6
ATSRTGSSYNSPLH